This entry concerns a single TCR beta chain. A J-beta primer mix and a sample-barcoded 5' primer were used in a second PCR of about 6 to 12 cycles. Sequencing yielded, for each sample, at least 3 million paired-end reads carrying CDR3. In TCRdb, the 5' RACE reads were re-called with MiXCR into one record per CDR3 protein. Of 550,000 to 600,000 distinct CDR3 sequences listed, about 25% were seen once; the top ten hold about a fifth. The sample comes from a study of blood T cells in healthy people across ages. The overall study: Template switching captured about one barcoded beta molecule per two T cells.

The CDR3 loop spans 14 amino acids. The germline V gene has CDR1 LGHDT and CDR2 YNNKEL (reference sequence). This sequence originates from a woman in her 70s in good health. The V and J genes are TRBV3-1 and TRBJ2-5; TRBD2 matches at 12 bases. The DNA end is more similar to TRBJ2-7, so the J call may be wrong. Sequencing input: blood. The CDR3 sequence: CASSQGLAGDEQYF. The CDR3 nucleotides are TGTGCCAGCAGCCAAGGACTAGCGGGAGACGAGCAGTACTTC.